This TCR beta chain was sequenced in a study of T cell repertoires in cytomegalovirus infection. Study background: Indications of both CMV infection and matching HLA type were provided by public TCR beta signatures.

This clonotype occurred a few times. TCRdb reanalysed the reads using MiXCR and keeps one entry per CDR3 protein. The data hold a few hundred thousand distinct CDR3 sequences, with 26% observed a single time. CDR1 and CDR2 from the germline V gene are MNHNS and SASEGT. The CDR3 extends over 15 amino acids. After removal of 6 bases from V and 2 bases from J, the junction contained 6 bases not matched to a gene. The receptor's source is a human donor in good health (CMV status not recorded). Some clones in this sample may be carry-over from other donors' samples. Sequenced material: PBMCs. The chain joins TRBV6-1 to TRBJ2-3; 9 bases are shared with TRBD2. The CDR3: CASRRLAGYTDTQYF. The CDR3 DNA follows: TGTGCCAGCAGGCGCCTAGCGGGATACACAGATACGCAGTATTTT.